The 5 T cell receptor beta chains presented below share a single source sample, sequenced in a study of blood T cell repertoires in COVID-19. Only in-frame clones appear in the TCRdb table, and some are missing; sequencing was by immunoSEQ multiplex PCR. The sample comprises around 200,000 clones, around 84% of which are singletons, and roughly 3.2% rests with the top ten. Material for sequencing was PBMCs or T cells enriched from blood (not recorded which). The receptors were sampled from a woman aged 25 to 39 who had recovered from COVID-19.

This chain joins TRBV7-9 and TRBJ1-2; D not certain. Germline CDR1 SEHNR, CDR2 FQNEAQ (reference sequence). This CDR3 has 13 residues. Trimming took off 1 base at V and 6 bases at J, with 9 bases between the two ends. CDR3 coding DNA: TGTGCCAGCAGCTTAGGAACAGTGCATGGCTACACCTTC. This sequence encodes CASSLGTVHGYTF. The variable domain in full, with the rest retrieved from reference TRBV7-9 and TRBJ1-2, is DTGVSQNPRHKITKRGQNVTFRCDPISEHNRLYWYRQTLGQGPEFLTYFQNEAQLEKSRLLSDRFSAERPKGSFSTLEIQRTEQGDSAMYLCASSLGTVHGYTFGSGTRLTVV.

The CDR3 bases are TGTGCCACTGGAGGGCAGCCCCAGCATTTT. This translates into CATGGQPQHF. The rearrangement joins TRBV19 to TRBJ1-5; no reliable D call. This CDR3 has 10 residues. Trimming cost V 10 bases and J 7 bases, with 8 bases left between them. The germline V gene has CDR1 LNHDA and CDR2 SQIVND (reference sequence). The whole variable domain, remainder taken from reference TRBV19 and TRBJ1-5, is DGGITQSPKYLFRKEGQNVTLSCEQNLNHDAMYWYRQDPGQGLRLIYYSQIVNDFQKGDIAEGYSVSREKKESFPLTVTSAQKNPTAFYLCATGGQPQHFGDGTRLSIL.

V is TRBV2 and J is TRBJ2-1; tentatively, D is TRBD2 (5 bases). The CDR3 covers 14 residues. CDR1 is SNHLY and CDR2 is FYNNEI in the germline V gene. V lost 8 bases and J 0 bases, leaving 11 bases between the germline ends. As DNA, the CDR3 is TGTGCCAGCGAGGAGCGGAGCTCCTACAATGAGCAGTTCTTC. Amino acids: CASEERSSYNEQFF.

This clone was picked up a small number of times. The chain is built from TRBV19 and TRBJ2-2; possible D gene TRBD1, 6 bases. V shed 3 bases and J shed 5 bases, with 13 bases lying between them. This CDR3 comprises 15 residues. Germline CDR1 and CDR2: LNHDA and SQIVND (reference sequence). CDR3: CASSMVRQVTGELFF. The CDR3 DNA sequence: TGTGCCAGTAGTATGGTAAGACAGGTGACCGGGGAGCTGTTTTTT. The entire variable domain, with the rest obtained from reference TRBV19 and TRBJ2-2, is as follows: DGGITQSPKYLFRKEGQNVTLSCEQNLNHDAMYWYRQDPGQGLRLIYYSQIVNDFQKGDIAEGYSVSREKKESFPLTVTSAQKNPTAFYLCASSMVRQVTGELFFGEGSRLTVL.

This chain links TRBV25-1 with TRBJ1-6; tentative D call: TRBD1 (5 bases). V was shortened by 0 bases and J by 2 bases, with 11 bases between the two germline ends. CDR1 MGHDK and CDR2 SYGVNS come from the germline V gene. This CDR3 comprises 17 residues. The CDR3 is CASSEYGGVTYNSPLHF. The CDR3 DNA follows: TGTGCCAGCAGTGAATATGGGGGGGTTACCTATAATTCACCCCTCCACTTT.